Shown below are 21 T cell receptor beta chains from a single sample sequenced in a study of blood T cells in healthy people across ages. A second PCR of about 6 to 12 cycles used a sample-barcoded 5' primer and a J-beta primer mix. TCRdb reanalysed the 5' RACE reads using MiXCR and keeps one entry per CDR3 protein. The sample gives about 640,000 distinct CDR3 sequences, 58% of which show up once; over 35% is in the top ten. Sample: blood. These receptor sequences come from a man aged 60 to 75 in good health.

J is TRBJ1-6 and V is TRBV27; D is uncertain. The germline V and J ends were trimmed by 5 bases and 4 bases, with 15 bases remaining between them. In germline, CDR1 is MNHEY, CDR2 SMNVEV (reference sequence). The CDR3 runs to 16 residues. The CDR3 DNA follows: TGTGCCAGCAGTCCGCTCGAGGAGGGATATAATTCACCCCTCCACTTT. The encoded protein is CASSPLEEGYNSPLHF.

The chain links TRBV4-2 to TRBJ1-5; 7 bases map to TRBD1. CDR3 length equals 15 residues. V lost 3 bases and J lost 2; bases outside the gene matches: 4. CDR1 and CDR2 (germline): LGHNA, YNFKEQ. The DNA of the CDR3 is TGTGCCAGCAGCCAGCTAGGACAGGGCAATCAGCCCCAGCATTTT. Encoded protein: CASSQLGQGNQPQHF.

The chain couples TRBV5-1 to TRBJ1-2; D possibly corresponds to TRBD1 (5 bases). The V end lost 2 bases, the J end lost 8 bases, and 10 bases lay between the germline ends. Germline assignment: CDR1 SGHRS and CDR2 YFSETQ. This CDR3 has 12 residues. CDR3 coding DNA: TGCGCCAGCAGCTTAGGGGACGCGGGCTACACCTTC. This codes for CASSLGDAGYTF.

This chain uses TRBV5-1 with TRBJ2-5; 11 positions agree with TRBD2. CDR3 size: 16 residues. Germline V CDR1 and CDR2: SGHRS, YFSETQ. The ends lost 4 bases at V and 2 bases at J; junction bases unmatched: 7. The CDR3, as DNA: TGCGCCAGCAGCGCCCGGACTAGCGGGTCACAAGAGACCCAGTACTTC. It is translated as CASSARTSGSQETQYF.

The chain recombines TRBV24-1 with TRBJ2-1; D gene ambiguous. Germline-derived CDR1 and CDR2 are KGHDR and SFDVKD. The CDR3 runs to 14 residues. Trimming cost V 0 bases and J 8 bases, with 10 bases left between them. In DNA form, the CDR3 reads TGTGCCACCAGTGATTTGGCGGCTAGGTATGAGCAGTTCTTC. This sequence encodes CATSDLAARYEQFF.

The chain uses TRBV29-1 and TRBJ1-2; no firm D call. The CDR3 consists of 12 residues. Germline V lookup: CDR1 SQVTM, CDR2 ANQGSEA. The V end lost 7 bases, the J end lost 4 bases, and 13 bases lay between the germline ends. The CDR3 DNA follows: TGCAGCGCCAGCCCTGAAACCTATGGCTACACCTTC. Amino acid sequence: CSASPETYGYTF. The whole variable domain, filled in from reference TRBV29-1 and TRBJ1-2, reads SAVISQKPSRDICQRGTSLTIQCQVDSQVTMMFWYRQQPGQSLTLIATANQGSEATYESGFVIDKFPISRPNLTFSTLTVSNMSPEDSSIYLCSASPETYGYTFGSGTRLTVV.

This clonotype has a handful of counts. The chain employs TRBV7-2 and TRBJ2-3; no firm D call. Deletions cut 2 bases from V and 6 bases from J, with 9 bases between. The germline CDR1 and CDR2 sequences are SGHTA and FQGNSA. This CDR3 comprises 13 residues. The CDR3 is CASSLSSLDTQYF. The DNA for the CDR3 is TGTGCCAGCAGCTTATCTTCGCTGGATACGCAGTATTTT.

The chain recombines TRBV18 with TRBJ2-5; 8 bases map to TRBD1. The DNA end is a closer match to TRBJ2-4, so the J assignment may be wrong. The CDR3 is 15 residues long. The germline gives CDR1 KGHSH, CDR2 LQKENI. CDR3 in amino acids: CASSGTGQPKNIQYF. As DNA, the CDR3 is TGTGCCAGTTCTGGGACAGGTCAGCCCAAAAACATTCAGTACTTC.

The rearrangement joins TRBV20-1 to TRBJ2-1, with TRBD1 matching over 9 bases. Germline V gene lookup returns CDR1 DFQATT and CDR2 SNEGSKA (reference sequence). The length of the CDR3 is 16 residues. V lost 6 bases and J lost 11; bases outside the gene matches: 20. CDR3 bases: TGCAGTGCCGATGGGGGCCGGGACAGGGCTTTCATGAAGCAGTTCTTC. Translation: CSADGGRDRAFMKQFF.

The chain has TRBV3-1 and TRBJ2-4; TRBD2 agrees at 10 bases. The closer fit of TRBJ2-7 to the DNA end suggests the J call may be wrong. The CDR3 covers 15 residues. CDR1 LGHDT and CDR2 YNNKEL come from the germline V gene (reference sequence). The CDR3 loop is CASSRTSGSGYEQYF. The CDR3 region has the DNA TGTGCCAGCAGCCGGACTAGCGGTTCCGGGTACGAGCAGTACTTC.

This chain connects TRBV9 to TRBJ2-1, with a possible D match to TRBD2 (6 bases). The germline CDR1 and CDR2 sequences are SGDLS and YYNGEE. Deletions cut 3 bases from V and 6 bases from J, with 13 bases between. The CDR3 extends over 14 amino acids. CDR3 in DNA: TGTGCCAGCAGCGAGGCTAGCGCTGGCAATGAGCAGTTCTTC. Its translation: CASSEASAGNEQFF.

V gene TRBV10-1 combines with J gene TRBJ2-3, with 8 bases aligning to TRBD1. This CDR3 has 16 amino acids. With 2 bases clipped from V and 5 bases from J, the junction kept 9 bases outside the gene matches. Germline lookup yields CDR1 WNHNN and CDR2 SYGVQD (reference sequence). The CDR3 region is CASSEGGGQGGDTQYF. The CDR3 region has the DNA TGCGCCAGCAGTGAGGGCGGTGGACAGGGTGGAGATACGCAGTATTTT.

V gene TRBV10-3 combines with J gene TRBJ2-5; D not resolved. CDR3 size: 12 residues. Trimming removed 3 bases from V and 11 bases from J, with 13 bases in between. The germline gives CDR1 ENHRY, CDR2 SYGVKD. CDR3 DNA: TGTGCCATCAGTGACGATCCCTACAAGCAGTACTTC. Translating gives CAISDDPYKQYF.

This clonotype showed up just a few times. The chain recombines TRBV3-1 with TRBJ2-2, with TRBD1 matching over 12 bases. Germline CDR1 is LGHDT and CDR2 is YNNKEL (reference sequence). The CDR3 runs to 17 residues. The trim removed 6 bases at V and 3 bases at J, leaving 8 bases unmatched. The CDR3 DNA is TGTGCCAGCAGACGGACGGGACAGGGGGCGGACACCGGGGAGCTGTTTTTT. It translates to CASRRTGQGADTGELFF.

This chain joins TRBV28 and TRBJ2-4, with 7 bases aligning to TRBD1. With 8 bases clipped from V and 2 bases from J, the junction kept 6 bases outside the gene matches. The germline V gene encodes CDR1 MDHEN and CDR2 SYDVKM. There are 14 residues in the CDR3. CDR3 sequence: CASGQGVSKNIQYF. The CDR3 region has the DNA TGTGCCAGCGGGCAGGGGGTGTCCAAAAACATTCAGTACTTC.

This chain links TRBV6-6 with TRBJ1-1; possibly TRBD1 for D (5 bases). Deletions cut 0 bases from V and 1 base from J, with 12 bases between. Germline V gene lookup returns CDR1 MNHNY and CDR2 SVGAGI (reference sequence). The CDR3 totals 16 residues. CDR3 DNA sequence: TGTGCCAGCAGTTACTCGGCAGGGACTAAGAACACTGAAGCTTTCTTT. Its protein product is CASSYSAGTKNTEAFF.

Turning to this clonotype: Germline is not matched at one junction end, which may reflect a read error. The chain is built from TRBV25-1 and TRBJ2-5; TRBD2 matches 8 bases. This CDR3 has 14 amino acids. Germline V gives CDR1 MGHDK, CDR2 SYGVNS. The CDR3: CASSARGGIGTLYF. Here the CDR3 DNA reads TGTGCCAGCAGTGCACGGGGGGGGATTGGGACCCTGTACTTC. The full variable domain, its missing parts supplied by reference TRBV25-1 and TRBJ2-5, is EADIYQTPRYLVIGTGKKITLECSQTMGHDKMYWYQQDPGMELHLIHYSYGVNSTEKGDLSSESTVSRIRTEHFPLTLESARPSHTSQYLCASSARGGIGTLYFGPGTRLLVL.

This clonotype was seen only a few times. The rearrangement uses TRBV29-1 and TRBJ2-5; D ambiguous. In germline, CDR1 is SQVTM, CDR2 ANQGSEA. V lost 6 bases and J lost 1, with 9 bases in between. This CDR3 has 12 amino acids. The CDR3 region is CSVRHFQETQYF. In nucleotides, the CDR3 is TGCAGCGTCCGACACTTCCAAGAGACCCAGTACTTC.

This clonotype was seen more than once but under ten times. V and J are TRBV29-1 and TRBJ2-5; TRBD1 is a possible D gene (6 bases). Germline V gives CDR1 SQVTM, CDR2 ANQGSEA. This CDR3 has 12 amino acids. V was shortened by 5 bases and J by 1 base, with 8 bases between the two germline ends. The CDR3 region has the DNA TGCAGCGTTCGAGGGGGCCAAGAGACCCAGTACTTC. Translation: CSVRGGQETQYF.

The genes are TRBV14 and TRBJ2-7; 9 bases fit TRBD2. The V segment lost 5 bases and the J segment 7 bases; nucleotides outside the gene matches: 15. The CDR3 is 16 amino acids. Germline assignment: CDR1 SGHDN and CDR2 FVKESK. DNA of the CDR3: TGTGCCAGCAGCTTAGGAGCGGGGGGCCGCTACAATGAGCAGTACTTC. This encodes CASSLGAGGRYNEQYF.

The chain joins TRBV6-6 to TRBJ1-6; D is uncertain. This CDR3 has 15 residues. Trimming pared 2 bases from V and 7 bases from J, leaving 12 bases between. Germline CDR1 MNHNY, CDR2 SVGAGI (reference sequence). CDR3: CASSYGEGWNSPLHF. The CDR3 nucleotides read TGTGCCAGCAGTTACGGTGAAGGGTGGAATTCACCCCTCCACTTT.